This T cell receptor (beta chain) was documented in a study of human T cells and chemical hapten exposure. Turning to the study itself: Sensitization used 2% DPC on around 2 cm by around 2 cm upper inner arm skin.

The ends were cut back, 1 base at V and 0 bases at J, with 9 bases in the middle. Germline CDR1 SEHNR, CDR2 FQNEAQ (reference sequence). CDR3 length: 15 amino acids. Attachment of unique molecular identifiers to individual cDNA molecules was performed in the library. Original analysis: Sampled TCR counts reached a median of approximately 100,000 per sample, with values ranging from roughly 20,000 to 700,000. TCRdb reanalysed the RACE reads using MiXCR and keeps one entry per CDR3 protein. For this entry, the V and J calls and clone size follow TCRdb and not the study's own pipeline. The table shows 250,000 to 300,000 distinct CDR3 sequences, with approximately 7.5% occurring only once. As to time point: pre-sensitization, week 0. Treatment of the sample: therapeutic diphenylcyclopropenone sensitization with weekly scalp DPC.

The chain carries TRBV7-9 and TRBJ2-5; D may match TRBD1 or TRBD2 (5 bases each). This sample comprised whole blood, obtained in connection with sensitization to the hapten diphenylcyclopropenone (DPC). The sequence was collected from a man younger than 35 with alopecia areata. Some clones in this sample may be carry-over from other donors' samples. This CDR3 is CASSLVRGDQETQYF. As DNA, the CDR3 is TGTGCCAGCAGCTTAGTGAGAGGGGACCAAGAGACCCAGTACTTC. Full variable domain (rest looked up from reference TRBV7-9 and TRBJ2-5): DTGVSQNPRHKITKRGQNVTFRCDPISEHNRLYWYRQTLGQGPEFLTYFQNEAQLEKSRLLSDRFSAERPKGSFSTLEIQRTEQGDSAMYLCASSLVRGDQETQYFGPGTRLLVL.